These 15 T cell receptor beta chains share one sample of origin, sequenced in a study of blood T cell repertoires in COVID-19. Sequenced by immunoSEQ multiplex PCR; TCRdb stores in-frame clones only, minus some. Of roughly 56,000 clones in the sample, about 91% were seen once. Sequencing was done on a sample of peripheral blood. These receptors all stem from a woman aged 55-69 years with COVID-19, enrolled during active disease.

V usage is TRBV24-1 and J usage is TRBJ2-2; D is ambiguous. Germline V lookup: CDR1 KGHDR, CDR2 SFDVKD. V lost 6 bases and J 5 bases, leaving 6 bases between the germline ends. The CDR3 covers 12 residues. CDR3 coding DNA: TGTGCCACCAGTTTACGGACCGGGGAGCTGTTTTTT. Its protein product is CATSLRTGELFF.

The chain joins TRBV10-3 to TRBJ2-1, with TRBD1 as a possible D gene (5 bases). Germline assignment: CDR1 ENHRY and CDR2 SYGVKD. The CDR3 extends over 14 amino acids. Deletions cut 4 bases from V and 5 bases from J, with 12 bases between. DNA of the CDR3: TGTGCCATCAGTGGGGGCTTAAATGACAATGAGCAGTTCTTC. Translated, it gives CAISGGLNDNEQFF.

This clone was seen only once. The chain uses TRBV19 and TRBJ1-5; no reliable D call. The V gene's germline CDR1 is LNHDA and CDR2 SQIVND (reference sequence). The CDR3 spans 17 residues. V lost 1 base and J lost 5, with 18 bases in between. CDR3 region: CASSIALGDISDQPQHF. The DNA for the CDR3 is TGTGCCAGTAGTATAGCCCTCGGCGACATATCGGATCAGCCCCAGCATTTT. Complete variable domain (other parts from reference TRBV19 and TRBJ1-5): DGGITQSPKYLFRKEGQNVTLSCEQNLNHDAMYWYRQDPGQGLRLIYYSQIVNDFQKGDIAEGYSVSREKKESFPLTVTSAQKNPTAFYLCASSIALGDISDQPQHFGDGTRLSIL.

This clone came up once. This rearrangement joins TRBV4-3 to TRBJ2-1; 9 bases line up with TRBD1. J was trimmed by 9 bases and V by 0 bases; bases with no gene match: 9. Germline loops: CDR1 LGHNA, CDR2 YSLEER. The CDR3 loop spans 16 amino acids. CDR3 sequence (DNA): TGCGCCAGCAGCCAAGAAGGAGGGACAGGGTCCGTTGAGCAGTTCTTC. Residues: CASSQEGGTGSVEQFF.

The rearrangement links TRBV11-3 to TRBJ2-5; D is possibly TRBD1 (6 bases). With 1 base removed from V and 4 bases from J, the gap between germline ends came to 7 bases. The V gene's germline CDR1 is SGHNT and CDR2 YENEEA. The CDR3 is made up of 13 amino acids. The DNA for the CDR3 is TGTGCCAGCAGCTTAGGACAGGCAGAGACCCAGTACTTC. It encodes CASSLGQAETQYF.

The chain recombines TRBV7-6 with TRBJ2-7; no reliable D call. The germline CDR1 and CDR2 sequences are SGHVS and FNYEAQ. Deletions cut 1 base from V and 2 bases from J, with 12 bases between. The CDR3 spans 15 residues. This chain's CDR3 is CASSLEGGITYEQYF. The CDR3 nucleotides are TGTGCCAGCAGCTTAGAAGGCGGCATCACCTACGAGCAGTACTTC.

The rearrangement joins TRBV11-2 to TRBJ1-6, with 7 bases fitting TRBD1. Germline CDR1 and CDR2: SGHAT and FQNNGV. This CDR3 has 17 residues. Trimming at V came to 5 bases and at J to 7 bases, leaving 14 bases not matched to a gene. The CDR3 region has the DNA TGTGCCAGCAGCCCCACGGCAGGGGGATGGGGCAATTCACCCCTCCACTTT. Its protein is CASSPTAGGWGNSPLHF. Looking up the rest from reference TRBV11-2 and TRBJ1-6 gives the full variable domain: EAGVAQSPRYKIIEKRQSVAFWCNPISGHATLYWYQQILGQGPKLLIQFQNNGVVDDSQLPKDRFSAERLKGVDSTLKIQPAKLEDSAVYLCASSPTAGGWGNSPLHFGNGTRLTVT.

In DNA, the CDR3 is TGTGCCATCAGGGAGCGGGCCGGGGAGGAGCAGTACTTC. Protein product: CAIRERAGEEQYF. V usage is TRBV10-3 and J usage is TRBJ2-7, with D perhaps matching TRBD2 (6 bases). V lost 6 bases, J lost 7 bases, and 16 bases lay in between. The CDR3 has 13 amino acids. Germline V gene data show CDR1 as ENHRY and CDR2 as SYGVKD.

The genes are TRBV27 and TRBJ1-1; 9 bases are shared with TRBD1. Germline V gene data show CDR1 as MNHEY and CDR2 as SMNVEV (reference sequence). V was pared by 2 bases and J by 1 base, with 2 bases of the junction left unmatched. This CDR3 comprises 15 residues. This CDR3 reads CASSLQQGANTEAFF. The CDR3 nucleotides are TGTGCCAGCAGTTTACAACAGGGGGCGAACACTGAAGCTTTCTTT.

This rearrangement joins TRBV5-4 to TRBJ2-3; the D gene is possibly TRBD2 (8 bases). Germline CDR1 and CDR2: SGHNT and YYREEE (reference sequence). The CDR3 runs to 16 residues. V was shortened by 4 bases and J by 0 bases, with 15 bases between the two germline ends. CDR3 sequence: CASSPRGGQSTDTQYF. The CDR3 bases are TGTGCCAGCAGCCCCCGGGGGGGACAGAGCACAGATACGCAGTATTTT.

The V gene is TRBV5-1, the J gene TRBJ1-4, with D possibly matching TRBD1 (6 bases). This CDR3 region has 14 residues. The V gene lost 0 bases and the J gene lost 8 bases, with 11 bases spanning the gap. Germline V lookup: CDR1 SGHRS, CDR2 YFSETQ. The CDR3: CASSLGGREEKLFF. CDR3 sequence (DNA): TGCGCCAGCAGCTTGGGGGGGCGAGAAGAAAAACTGTTTTTT.

The rearrangement uses TRBV7-9 and TRBJ2-7; 13 nucleotides match TRBD2. Trimming at V came to 5 bases and at J to 6 bases, leaving 4 bases not matched to a gene. Germline V gene lookup returns CDR1 SEHNR and CDR2 FQNEAQ (reference sequence). The CDR3 has 14 amino acids. DNA for the CDR3: TGTGCCAGCAGCACCAGACTAGCGGGAGGCGAGCAGTACTTC. Amino acid sequence: CASSTRLAGGEQYF.

This clone was detected only once. The chain joins TRBV5-1 to TRBJ1-1, with D possibly matching TRBD1 (6 bases). CDR1 and CDR2 (germline): SGHRS, YFSETQ. The ends were cut back, 7 bases at V and 3 bases at J, with 10 bases in the middle. This CDR3 spans 12 amino acids. The CDR3 loop is CASSEGDTEAFF. For the CDR3, the DNA is TGCGCCAGCTCAGAGGGGGACACTGAAGCTTTCTTT.

Points on this clone: The sample holds other DNA sequences that translate to the same CDR3. The rearrangement links TRBV6-2 or TRBV6-3 to TRBJ1-5; weak D call: TRBD1 (5 bases). The CDR3 has 13 residues. The V end was cut by 3 bases, the J end by 6 bases, with 9 bases between. Per the germline V gene, CDR1 is MNHEY and CDR2 is SVGEGT. Here the CDR3 DNA reads TGTGCCAGCAGTTATTGGGGCGGTCAGCCCCAGCATTTT. This codes for CASSYWGGQPQHF.

For the CDR3, the DNA is TGTGCCAGCAGCTTCCTCCCGGGACTAGCGACCTTACTTTTCAATGAGCAGTTCTTC. Translating gives CASSFLPGLATLLFNEQFF. V and J are TRBV7-9 and TRBJ2-1; 10 bases agree with TRBD2. CDR1 and CDR2 from the germline V gene are SEHNR and FQNEAQ (reference sequence). The CDR3 runs to 19 residues. Losses at the gene ends were 3 bases for V and 6 bases for J; bases not matched to a gene: 17.